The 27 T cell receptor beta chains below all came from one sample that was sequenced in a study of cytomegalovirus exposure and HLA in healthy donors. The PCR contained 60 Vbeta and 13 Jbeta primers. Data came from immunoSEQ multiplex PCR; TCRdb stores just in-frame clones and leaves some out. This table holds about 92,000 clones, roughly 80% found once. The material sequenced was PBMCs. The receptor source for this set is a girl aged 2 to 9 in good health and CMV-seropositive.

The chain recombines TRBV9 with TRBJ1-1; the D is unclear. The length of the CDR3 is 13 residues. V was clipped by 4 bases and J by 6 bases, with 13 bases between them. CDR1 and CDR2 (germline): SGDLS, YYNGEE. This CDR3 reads CASSPGSHPEAFF. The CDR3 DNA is TGTGCCAGCAGCCCAGGATCACATCCTGAAGCTTTCTTT. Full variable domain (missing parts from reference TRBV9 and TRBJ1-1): DSGVTQTPKHLITATGQRVTLRCSPRSGDLSVYWYQQSLDQGLQFLIQYYNGEERAKGNILERFSAQQFPDLHSELNLSSLELGDSALYFCASSPGSHPEAFFGQGTRLTVV.

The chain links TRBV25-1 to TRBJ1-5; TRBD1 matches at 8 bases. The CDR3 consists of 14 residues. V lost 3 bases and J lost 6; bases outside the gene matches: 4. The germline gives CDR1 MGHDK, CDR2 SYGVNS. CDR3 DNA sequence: TGTGCCAGCAGTGAGACAGGGGCGGGTCAGCCCCAGCATTTT. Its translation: CASSETGAGQPQHF.

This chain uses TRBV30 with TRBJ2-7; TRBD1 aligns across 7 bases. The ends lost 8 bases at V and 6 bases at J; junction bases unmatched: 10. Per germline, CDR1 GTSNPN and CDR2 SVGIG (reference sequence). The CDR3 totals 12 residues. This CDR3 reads CARRQGMSEQYF. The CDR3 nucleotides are TGTGCCCGGCGACAGGGAATGAGCGAGCAGTACTTC. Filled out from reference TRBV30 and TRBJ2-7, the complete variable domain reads SQTIHQWPATLVQPVGSPLSLECTVEGTSNPNLYWYRQAAGRGLQLLFYSVGIGQISSEVPQNLSASRPQDRQFILSSKKLLLSDSGFYLCARRQGMSEQYFGPGTRLTVT.

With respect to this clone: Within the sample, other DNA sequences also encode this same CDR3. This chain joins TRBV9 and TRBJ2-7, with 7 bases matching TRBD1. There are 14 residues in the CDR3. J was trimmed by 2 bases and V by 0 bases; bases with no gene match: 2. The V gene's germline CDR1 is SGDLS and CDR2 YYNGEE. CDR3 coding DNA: TGTGCCAGCAGCGTAGGAGGGGGCACCTACGAGCAGTACTTC. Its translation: CASSVGGGTYEQYF.

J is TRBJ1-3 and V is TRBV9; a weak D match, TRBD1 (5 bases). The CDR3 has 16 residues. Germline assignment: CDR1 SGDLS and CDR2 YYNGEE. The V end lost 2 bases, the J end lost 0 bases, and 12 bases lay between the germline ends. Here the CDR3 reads CASSVRRQLSGNTIYF. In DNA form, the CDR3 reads TGTGCCAGCAGCGTTCGGCGACAGCTCTCTGGAAACACCATATATTTT.

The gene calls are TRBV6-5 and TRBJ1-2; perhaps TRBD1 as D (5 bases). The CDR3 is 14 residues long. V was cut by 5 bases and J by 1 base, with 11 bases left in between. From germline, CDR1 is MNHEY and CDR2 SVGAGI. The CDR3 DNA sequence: TGTGCCAGCAGTACCCGACAGTTTAACTATGGCTACACCTTC. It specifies CASSTRQFNYGYTF.

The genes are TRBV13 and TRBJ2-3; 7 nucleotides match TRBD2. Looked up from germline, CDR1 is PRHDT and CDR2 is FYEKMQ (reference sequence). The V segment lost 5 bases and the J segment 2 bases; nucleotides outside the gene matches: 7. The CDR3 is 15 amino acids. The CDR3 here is CASSQRDGYTDTQYF. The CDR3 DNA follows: TGTGCCAGCAGCCAGCGGGACGGGTACACAGATACGCAGTATTTT.

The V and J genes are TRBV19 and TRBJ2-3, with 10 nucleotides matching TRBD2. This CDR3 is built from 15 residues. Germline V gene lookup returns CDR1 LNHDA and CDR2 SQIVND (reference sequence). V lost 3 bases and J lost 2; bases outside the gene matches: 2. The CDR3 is CASSIGLAVTDTQYF. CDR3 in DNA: TGTGCCAGTAGTATCGGACTAGCGGTCACAGATACGCAGTATTTT.

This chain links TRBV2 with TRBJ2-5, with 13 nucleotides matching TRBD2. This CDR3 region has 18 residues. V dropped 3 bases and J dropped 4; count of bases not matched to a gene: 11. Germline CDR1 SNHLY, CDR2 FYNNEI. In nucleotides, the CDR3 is TGTGCCAGCAGTGAGGTACTAGCGGGAGGGGATACGCGAGAGACCCAGTACTTC. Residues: CASSEVLAGGDTRETQYF.

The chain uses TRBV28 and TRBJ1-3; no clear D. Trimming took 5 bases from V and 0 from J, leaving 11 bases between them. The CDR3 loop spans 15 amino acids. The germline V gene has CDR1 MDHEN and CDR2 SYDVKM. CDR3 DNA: TGTGCCAGCAGTCTTACAGCAGTCTCTGGAAACACCATATATTTT. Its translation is CASSLTAVSGNTIYF.

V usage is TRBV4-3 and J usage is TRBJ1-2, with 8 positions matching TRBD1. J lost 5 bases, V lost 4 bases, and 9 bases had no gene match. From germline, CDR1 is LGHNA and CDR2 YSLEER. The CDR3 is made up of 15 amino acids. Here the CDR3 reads CASSPASGGAYGYTF. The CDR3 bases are TGCGCCAGCAGCCCAGCTTCAGGGGGCGCGTATGGCTACACCTTC.

The CDR3 loop is CAISESWEQFF. The CDR3 DNA sequence: TGTGCCATCAGTGAAAGCTGGGAGCAGTTCTTC. V and J are TRBV10-3 and TRBJ2-1; no clear D. V was trimmed by 3 bases and J by 10 bases, leaving 7 bases between them. Germline V gene lookup returns CDR1 ENHRY and CDR2 SYGVKD. There are 11 residues in the CDR3.

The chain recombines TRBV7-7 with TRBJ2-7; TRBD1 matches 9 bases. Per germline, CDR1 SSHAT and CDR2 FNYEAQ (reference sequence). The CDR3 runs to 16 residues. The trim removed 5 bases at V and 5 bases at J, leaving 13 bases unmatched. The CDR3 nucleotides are TGTGCCAGCAGCCCCCACCCGGGACAGGGAACCCACGAGCAGTACTTC. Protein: CASSPHPGQGTHEQYF. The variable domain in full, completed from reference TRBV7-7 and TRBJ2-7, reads GAGVSQSPRYKVTKRGQDVTLRCDPISSHATLYWYQQALGQGPEFLTYFNYEAQPDKSGLPSDRFSAERPEGSISTLTIQRTEQRDSAMYRCASSPHPGQGTHEQYFGPGTRLTVT.

The CDR3 protein is CANRQGSTGELFF. Written as DNA, the CDR3 is TGTGCCAACAGACAGGGAAGTACCGGGGAGCTGTTTTTT. The V call is TRBV28, the J call TRBJ2-2, with 7 bases that match TRBD1. Per germline, CDR1 MDHEN and CDR2 SYDVKM. Losses at the gene ends were 10 bases for V and 5 bases for J; bases not matched to a gene: 7. CDR3 length equals 13 residues.

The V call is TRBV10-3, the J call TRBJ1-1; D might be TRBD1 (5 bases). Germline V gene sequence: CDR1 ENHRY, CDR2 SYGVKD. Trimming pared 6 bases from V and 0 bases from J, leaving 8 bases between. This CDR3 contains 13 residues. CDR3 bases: TGTGCCATCAGAGTAGGGGTGAACACTGAAGCTTTCTTT. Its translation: CAIRVGVNTEAFF.

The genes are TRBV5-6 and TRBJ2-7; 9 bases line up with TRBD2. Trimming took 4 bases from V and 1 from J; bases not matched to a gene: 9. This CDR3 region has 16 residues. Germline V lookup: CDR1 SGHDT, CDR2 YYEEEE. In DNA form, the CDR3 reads TGTGCCAGCAGCCTACTTCGAACTAGCGGGTCCTACGAGCAGTACTTC. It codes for CASSLLRTSGSYEQYF.

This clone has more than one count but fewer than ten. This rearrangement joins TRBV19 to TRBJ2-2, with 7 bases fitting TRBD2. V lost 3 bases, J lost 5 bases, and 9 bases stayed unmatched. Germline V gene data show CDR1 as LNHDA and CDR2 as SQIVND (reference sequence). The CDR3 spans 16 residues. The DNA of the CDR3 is TGTGCCAGTAGTATGAGAGGGAGGGCCGGGACCGGGGAGCTGTTTTTT. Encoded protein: CASSMRGRAGTGELFF.

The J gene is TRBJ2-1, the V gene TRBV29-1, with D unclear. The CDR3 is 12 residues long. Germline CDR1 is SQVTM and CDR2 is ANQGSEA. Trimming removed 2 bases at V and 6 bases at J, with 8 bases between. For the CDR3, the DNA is TGCAGCGTTGAAAATCTCGGCAATGAGCAGTTCTTC. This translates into CSVENLGNEQFF.

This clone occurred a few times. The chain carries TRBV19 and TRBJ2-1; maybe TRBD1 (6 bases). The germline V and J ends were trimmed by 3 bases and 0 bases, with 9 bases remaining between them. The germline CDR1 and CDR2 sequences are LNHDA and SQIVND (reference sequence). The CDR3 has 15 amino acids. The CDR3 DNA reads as TGTGCCAGTAGTATGGGGGCTAGCTCCTACAATGAGCAGTTCTTC. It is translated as CASSMGASSYNEQFF. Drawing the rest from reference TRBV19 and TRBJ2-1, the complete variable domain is DGGITQSPKYLFRKEGQNVTLSCEQNLNHDAMYWYRQDPGQGLRLIYYSQIVNDFQKGDIAEGYSVSREKKESFPLTVTSAQKNPTAFYLCASSMGASSYNEQFFGPGTRLTVL.

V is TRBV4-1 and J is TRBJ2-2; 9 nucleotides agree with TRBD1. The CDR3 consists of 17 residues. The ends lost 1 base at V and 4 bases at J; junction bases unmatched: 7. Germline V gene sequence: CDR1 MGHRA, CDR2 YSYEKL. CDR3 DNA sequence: TGCGCCAGCAGCCAAGTCCATGGGACAGGGCTCACCGGGGAGCTGTTTTTT. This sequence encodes CASSQVHGTGLTGELFF.

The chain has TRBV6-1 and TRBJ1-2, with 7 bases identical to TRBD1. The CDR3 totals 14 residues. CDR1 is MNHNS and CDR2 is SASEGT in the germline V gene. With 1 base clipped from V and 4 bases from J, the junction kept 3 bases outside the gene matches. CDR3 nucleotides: TGTGCCAGCAGTGAAGTGGGACAGACCTATGGCTACACCTTC. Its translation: CASSEVGQTYGYTF.

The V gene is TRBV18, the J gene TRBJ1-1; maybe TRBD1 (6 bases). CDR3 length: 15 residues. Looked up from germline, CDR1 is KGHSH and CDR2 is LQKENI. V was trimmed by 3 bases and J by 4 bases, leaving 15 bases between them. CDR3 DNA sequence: TGTGCCAGCTCACCGGGAACAGGGTTAGTCACTGAAGCTTTCTTT. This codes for CASSPGTGLVTEAFF.

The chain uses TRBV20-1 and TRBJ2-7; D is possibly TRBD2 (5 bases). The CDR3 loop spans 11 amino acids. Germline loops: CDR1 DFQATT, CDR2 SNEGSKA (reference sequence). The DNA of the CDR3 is TGCAGGGGAGACAACAACTACGAGCAGTACTTC. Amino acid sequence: CRGDNNYEQYF.

CDR3 bases: TGTGCCGCAAGACTAGCGGGAACTCAAGAGACCCAGTACTTC. Its protein product is CAARLAGTQETQYF. The chain links TRBV30 to TRBJ2-5, with TRBD2 matching over 11 bases. Unmatched junction bases numbered 7, after V lost 8 bases and J lost 2 bases. Germline V gene data show CDR1 as GTSNPN and CDR2 as SVGIG (reference sequence). CDR3 length equals 14 residues.

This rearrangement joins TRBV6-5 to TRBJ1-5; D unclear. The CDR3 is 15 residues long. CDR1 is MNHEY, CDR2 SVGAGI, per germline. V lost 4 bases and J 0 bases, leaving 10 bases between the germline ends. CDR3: CASSLRVNSNQPQHF. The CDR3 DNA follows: TGTGCCAGCAGTTTGCGGGTGAATAGCAATCAGCCCCAGCATTTT.

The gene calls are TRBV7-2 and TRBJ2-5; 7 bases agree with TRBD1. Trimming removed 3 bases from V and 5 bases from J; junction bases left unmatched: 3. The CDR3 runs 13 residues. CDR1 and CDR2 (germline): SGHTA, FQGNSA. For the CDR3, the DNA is TGTGCCAGCAGCTTTACAGGGGACGAGACCCAGTACTTC. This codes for CASSFTGDETQYF.

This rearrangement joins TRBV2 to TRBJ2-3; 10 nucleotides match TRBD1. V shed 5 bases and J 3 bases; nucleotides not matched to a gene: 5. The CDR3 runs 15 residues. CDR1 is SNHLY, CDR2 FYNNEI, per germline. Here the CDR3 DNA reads TGTGCCAGCAGTAAAGACAGGGGGCGAACAGATACGCAGTATTTT. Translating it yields CASSKDRGRTDTQYF. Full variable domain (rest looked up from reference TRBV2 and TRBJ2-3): EPEVTQTPSHQVTQMGQEVILRCVPISNHLYFYWYRQILGQKVEFLVSFYNNEISEKSEIFDDQFSVERPDGSNFTLKIRSTKLEDSAMYFCASSKDRGRTDTQYFGPGTRLTVL.